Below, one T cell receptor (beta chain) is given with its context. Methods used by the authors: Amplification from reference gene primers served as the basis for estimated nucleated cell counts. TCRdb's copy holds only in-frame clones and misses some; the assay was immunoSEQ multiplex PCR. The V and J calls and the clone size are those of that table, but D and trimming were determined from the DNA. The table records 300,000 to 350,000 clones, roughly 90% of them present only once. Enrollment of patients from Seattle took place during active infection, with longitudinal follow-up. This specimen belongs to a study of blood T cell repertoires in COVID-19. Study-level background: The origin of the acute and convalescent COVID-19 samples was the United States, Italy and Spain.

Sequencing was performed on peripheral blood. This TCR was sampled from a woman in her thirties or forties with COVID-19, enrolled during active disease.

The DNA of the CDR3 is TGTGCCTGGAGTGTACTCCTCGAAGAGACCCAGTACTTC. Amino acids: CAWSVLLEETQYF. This rearrangement joins TRBV30 to TRBJ2-5; D gene ambiguous. V was clipped by 0 bases and J by 3 bases, with 8 bases between them. Germline V gives CDR1 GTSNPN, CDR2 SVGIG (reference sequence). The CDR3 is 13 amino acids. The full variable domain, completed using reference TRBV30 and TRBJ2-5, is SQTIHQWPATLVQPVGSPLSLECTVEGTSNPNLYWYRQAAGRGLQLLFYSVGIGQISSEVPQNLSASRPQDRQFILSSKKLLLSDSGFYLCAWSVLLEETQYFGPGTRLLVL.